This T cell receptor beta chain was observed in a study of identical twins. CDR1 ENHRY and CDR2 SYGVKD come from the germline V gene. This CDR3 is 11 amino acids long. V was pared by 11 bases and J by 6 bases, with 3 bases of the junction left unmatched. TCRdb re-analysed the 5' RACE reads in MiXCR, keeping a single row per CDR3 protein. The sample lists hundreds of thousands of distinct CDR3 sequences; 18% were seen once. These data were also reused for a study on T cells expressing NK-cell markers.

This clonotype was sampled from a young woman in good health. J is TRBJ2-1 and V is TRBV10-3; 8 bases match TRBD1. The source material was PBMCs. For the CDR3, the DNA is TGTGCCCTAGGGACAGGCAATGAGCAGTTCTTC. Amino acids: CALGTGNEQFF.